This TCR beta chain was obtained from a study of T cells after yellow fever vaccination. For the study at large: The SMART-Seq v4 Ultra Low Input method served to prepare the low-cell-number fractions. Study findings and constraints: Clones from primary vaccination mostly reappeared after the booster (96% CD4, approximately 88% CD8). A weaker secondary response peaked on day 5, the primary on day 15.

The CDR3 contains 18 residues. Germline V gives CDR1 KGHSH, CDR2 LQKENI. V lost 3 bases to trimming and J lost 2 bases; unmatched junction nucleotides: 12. Concerning this clonotype itself: Antigen specificity is unknown.

The study made its TCR cDNA through 5'RACE template switching. That step introduced a universal primer site along with UMIs. MiXCR, applied by TCRdb to the 5' RACE reads, yields one record per CDR3 protein. In the table there are more than 450,000 distinct CDR3 sequences, 20% to 25% of which are singletons. This specimen consisted of PBMCs, obtained roughly 20 days after the first yellow fever vaccination. The receptor's source is a man younger than 35 who received the YFV17D yellow fever vaccine. The chain carries TRBV18 and TRBJ2-1, with TRBD1 identical over 8 bases. CDR3 sequence reads: CASSPRPQGAPTYNEQFF. CDR3 DNA: TGTGCCAGCTCACCCCGGCCCCAGGGGGCTCCAACCTACAATGAGCAGTTCTTC.